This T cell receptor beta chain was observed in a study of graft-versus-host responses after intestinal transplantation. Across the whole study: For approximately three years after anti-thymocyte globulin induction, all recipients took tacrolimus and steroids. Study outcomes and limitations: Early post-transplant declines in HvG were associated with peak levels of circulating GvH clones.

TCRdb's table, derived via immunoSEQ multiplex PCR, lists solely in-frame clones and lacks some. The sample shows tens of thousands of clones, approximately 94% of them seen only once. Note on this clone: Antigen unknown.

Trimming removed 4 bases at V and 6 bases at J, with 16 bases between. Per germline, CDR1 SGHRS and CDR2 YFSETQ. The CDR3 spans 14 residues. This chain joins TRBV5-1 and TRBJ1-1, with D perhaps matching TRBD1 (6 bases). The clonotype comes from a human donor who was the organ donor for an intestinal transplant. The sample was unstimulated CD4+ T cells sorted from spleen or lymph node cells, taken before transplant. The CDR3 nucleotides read TGCGCCAGCAGCCGGATTATGGACAGCCCTGAAGCTTTCTTT. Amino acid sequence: CASSRIMDSPEAFF.